This T cell receptor beta chain is from a study of PD-L1 blockade in urothelial cancer. Time point specified: pretreatment peripheral blood. Here immunoSEQ multiplex PCR was the method, and the copy in TCRdb shows in-frame clones only, minus some. The sample has tens of thousands of clones; approximately 81% are singletons. Germline V gene data show CDR1 as SGHNT and CDR2 as YENEEA. Trimming removed 2 bases at V and 0 bases at J, with 8 bases between. This CDR3 is built from 15 residues. Source: PBMCs, taken around atezolizumab (anti-PD-L1) treatment. The TCR comes from a man aged 60 to 75 with urothelial cancer. The chain combines TRBV11-3 with TRBJ2-1; D not resolved. The CDR3 region is CASSLHSLSYNEQFF. The CDR3 DNA sequence: TGTGCCAGCAGCTTACACAGCCTCTCCTACAATGAGCAGTTCTTC.